One sample yielded the 9 T cell receptor beta chains listed below, sequenced in a study of response to subunit inactivated influenza vaccine. MiXCR, applied by TCRdb to the RT-PCR reads, yields one record per CDR3 protein. The table includes 500,000 to 550,000 distinct CDR3 sequences, roughly 25% detected once. These data also featured in a second study, about T cells expressing NK-cell markers. Per that study: The cDNA for TCR beta came from 5'RACE template switching with UMIs.

Material: CD4+ T cells sorted from PBMCs, obtained approximately 13 days after vaccination. These receptors all stem from a man aged 50 to 60 who received an inactivated influenza vaccine.

The gene calls are TRBV4-3 and TRBJ2-3, with D hard to call. The V end was cut by 0 bases, the J end by 10 bases, with 11 bases between. From germline, CDR1 is LGHNA and CDR2 YSLEER. The CDR3 is 13 residues long. This CDR3 is CASSQDPRYAQYF. The CDR3 DNA sequence: TGCGCCAGCAGCCAAGACCCCAGGTACGCGCAGTATTTT.

This chain connects TRBV4-2 to TRBJ2-5; TRBD2 aligns across 13 bases. Germline lookup yields CDR1 LGHNA and CDR2 YNFKEQ. V trimming: 3 bases; J trimming: 1 base; junction bases outside the gene matches: 2. The CDR3 contains 16 residues. The CDR3 here is CASSHGTSGVQETQYF. The CDR3 bases are TGTGCCAGCAGCCATGGGACTAGCGGGGTCCAAGAGACCCAGTACTTC.

This clonotype was observed a handful of times. V gene TRBV20-1 combines with J gene TRBJ2-3, with TRBD2 as a possible D gene (5 bases). Germline lookup yields CDR1 DFQATT and CDR2 SNEGSKA (reference sequence). This CDR3 is built from 11 residues. The CDR3 DNA is TGCAGCCCTACACTAGGAGATACGCAGTATTTT. It codes for CSPTLGDTQYF.

The chain couples TRBV7-2 to TRBJ1-2; D not certain. The V and J ends lost 0 bases and 4 bases respectively, with 12 bases between them. Germline V CDR1 and CDR2: SGHTA, FQGNSA. The CDR3 is 15 residues long. CDR3 amino acids: CASSLAISTGYGYTF. DNA of the CDR3: TGTGCCAGCAGCTTAGCGATCTCGACGGGCTATGGCTACACCTTC.

This clonotype was recorded a few times. Mismatch with germline at one junction end may stem from a read error. This chain links TRBV5-1 with TRBJ2-2, with D possibly being TRBD1 (5 bases). CDR3 length: 15 residues. The germline V gene has CDR1 SGHRS and CDR2 YFSETQ. This CDR3 is CASSPGWGFTGELFF. For the CDR3, the DNA is TGCGCCAGCAGCCCAGGATGGGGCTTCACCGGTGAGCTGTTTTTT.

The genes are TRBV6-1 and TRBJ1-4, with D uncertain. CDR1 MNHNS and CDR2 SASEGT come from the germline V gene. V lost 5 bases to trimming and J lost 5 bases, with 9 bases between them. This CDR3 is built from 13 residues. Written as DNA, the CDR3 is TGTGCCAGCAGTCCACGACGGAATGAAAAACTGTTTTTT. It codes for CASSPRRNEKLFF.

The V gene is TRBV24-1, the J gene TRBJ2-5; D may be TRBD1 or TRBD2 (5 bases each). The CDR3 is 16 amino acids. Germline V gives CDR1 KGHDR, CDR2 SFDVKD. Trimming took 3 bases from V and 5 from J, leaving 18 bases between them. CDR3 coding DNA: TGTGCCACCAGTGATCCCCGGGACCCCCGACCGGAGACCCAGTACTTC. It translates to CATSDPRDPRPETQYF.

The chain combines TRBV10-3 with TRBJ1-1; 7 bases are shared with TRBD1. This CDR3 comprises 16 residues. Germline V gene lookup returns CDR1 ENHRY and CDR2 SYGVKD. The trim removed 6 bases at V and 1 base at J, leaving 11 bases unmatched. The CDR3 sequence is CAIRAGTVNKNTEAFF. The DNA for the CDR3 is TGTGCCATCAGAGCCGGGACAGTTAACAAGAACACTGAAGCTTTCTTT.

This rearrangement joins TRBV7-9 to TRBJ2-7, with no clear D. The CDR3 totals 14 residues. The germline V and J ends were trimmed by 1 base and 2 bases, with 9 bases remaining between them. Germline-derived CDR1 and CDR2 are SEHNR and FQNEAQ (reference sequence). The CDR3 protein is CASSLGSPPYEQYF. In nucleotides, the CDR3 is TGTGCCAGCAGCTTAGGTTCACCCCCCTACGAGCAGTACTTC.